Sequencing of this T cell receptor (beta chain) was carried out in a study of cytomegalovirus exposure and HLA in healthy donors. The primer mix had 60 Vbeta and 13 Jbeta primers. TCRdb's table, derived via immunoSEQ multiplex PCR, lists solely in-frame clones and lacks some. The sample carries some 150,000 clones, about 80% recorded once. The V and J ends lost 8 bases and 5 bases, in that order; junction bases with no gene match: 11. The CDR3 is made up of 15 amino acids. Germline lookup yields CDR1 SNHLY and CDR2 FYNNEI. This clone has only one observation. The antigen is undetermined. Broader study findings: Available immune exposure information was restricted to CMV serostatus only. Accurate prediction of HLA-A and HLA-B alleles (for most subjects) was reportedly achieved from TCR beta sequences.

The source material was PBMCs. The V gene is TRBV2, the J gene TRBJ1-5; 8 bases agree with TRBD1. This receptor was taken from a woman in her forties in good health and CMV-seronegative. CDR3 DNA sequence: TGTGCCAGCGGGAGGACAGGGATAAAGGATCAGCCCCAGCATTTT. This sequence encodes CASGRTGIKDQPQHF.